This is a list of T cell receptor beta chains from one sample in a study of T cells after yellow fever vaccination. TCRdb called the 5' RACE reads again in MiXCR, with one record for every CDR3 protein. This sample yields under 400,000 distinct CDR3 sequences, of which approximately 12% are seen a single time; 2.5% to 4% belongs to the top ten. This specimen consisted of CD4+ T cells sorted from PBMCs, obtained 15 days after the yellow fever booster vaccination. These receptor sequences come from a man aged 18-30 years who received the YFV17D yellow fever vaccine. Both conserved end residues are part of each CDR3. D genes are given only for firm matches. Size values are once, few and many counts, or a class for expanded clones, and some rows have none.

clone_size d_call j_call v_call cdr3_nt cdr3_aa
few NA TRBJ1-2 TRBV20-1 TGCAGTGCTGCCCCTGACGGGTCCTATGGCTACACCTTC CSAAPDGSYGYTF
few NA TRBJ2-3 TRBV5-1 TGCGCCAGCAGCTTGGATCCGGCGGCGGATACGCAGTATTTT CASSLDPAADTQYF
few TRBD2 TRBJ2-1 TRBV9 TGTGCCAGCAGCGTAGGACTAGCGGGGGGGCCTGCTGAGCAGTTCTTC CASSVGLAGGPAEQFF
NA TRBD1 TRBJ1-2 TRBV9 TGTGCCAGCAGCAGGGACAGCGGACCCTATGGCTACACCTTC CASSRDSGPYGYTF
NA NA TRBJ2-5 TRBV21-1 TGTGCCAGCAGCAAAGGTAGCGGGGGGGGACAAGAGACCCAGTACTTC CASSKGSGGGQETQYF
NA NA TRBJ1-6 TRBV10-2 TGCGCCAGCACGGGCCGTACAGGGCCAGATAATTCACCCCTCCACTTT CASTGRTGPDNSPLHF
NA TRBD1 TRBJ1-1 TRBV11-2 TGTGCCAGCAGCTTAGAGCCGGGACAGAGGAATAGGAACACTGAAGCTTTCTTT CASSLEPGQRNRNTEAFF
many TRBD2 TRBJ2-1 TRBV12-3/TRBV12-4 TGTGCCAGCAGTCCGGGGGGATCCAGCTCCTACAATGAGCAGTTCTTC CASSPGGSSSYNEQFF
NA NA TRBJ2-1 TRBV20-1 TGCAGTGCCCCACACCAGGGTTCGGGTGGCTACAATGAGCAGTTCTTC CSAPHQGSGGYNEQFF
few TRBD1 TRBJ1-4 TRBV20-1 TGCAGTGCCAACAGGGGTTCAACTAATGAAAAACTGTTTTTT CSANRGSTNEKLFF
few NA TRBJ1-2 TRBV20-1 TGCAGTGCCGACCCACGGCGGGGCTACACCTTC CSADPRRGYTF
few NA TRBJ1-2 TRBV7-2 TGTGCCAGCAGTTACCACAACACCGACACCTTC CASSYHNTDTF
NA TRBD1 TRBJ1-6 TRBV5-1 TGCGCCAGCAGCTTTGATGGGACAGGTCCTTCACCCCTCCACTTT CASSFDGTGPSPLHF
NA NA TRBJ2-3 TRBV9 TGTGCCAGCAGCGTGGACTACCTGGTCACAGATACGCAGTATTTT CASSVDYLVTDTQYF
few NA TRBJ2-1 TRBV28 TGTGCCAGCAGTGCGACTTCTCACGGCGAGCAGTTCTTC CASSATSHGEQFF
few NA TRBJ1-1 TRBV7-9 TGTGCCAGCAGCTTGAGTGGAGGGGCGAGTACTGAAGCTTTCTTT CASSLSGGASTEAFF
many TRBD1 TRBJ2-3 TRBV6-2/TRBV6-3 TGTGCCAGCAGGAAACCGGGACAGGGCACAGATACGCAGTATTTT CASRKPGQGTDTQYF
NA NA TRBJ1-2 TRBV5-6 TGTGCCAGCAGCTTTGGACCGATCTATGGCTACACCTTC CASSFGPIYGYTF
many NA TRBJ1-1 TRBV4-3 TGCGCCAGCAGTCGAAGGGACGGACTCATGAACACTGAAGCTTTCTTT CASSRRDGLMNTEAFF
NA TRBD2 TRBJ2-7 TRBV7-6 TGTGCCAGCAGCCCGAGAAGCGGGGACTACTACGAGCAGTACTTC CASSPRSGDYYEQYF
few TRBD2 TRBJ2-3 TRBV9 TGTGCCAGCAGCGCGACTAGCGGGGTGACAGATACGCAGTATTTT CASSATSGVTDTQYF
few NA TRBJ2-1 TRBV5-1 TGCGCCAGCAGCTTGAGACCTCTAACCGATGAGCAGTTCTTC CASSLRPLTDEQFF
NA NA TRBJ2-3 TRBV10-3 TGTGCCATCAGTGAGTCAACCGCGGCAGATACGCAGTATTTT CAISESTAADTQYF
NA TRBD1 TRBJ1-1 TRBV10-3 TGTGCCATCAGTGAGCGGGGTCAGGGGGCTTGGGACACTGAAGCTTTCTTT CAISERGQGAWDTEAFF
few NA TRBJ1-6 TRBV7-2 TGTGCCAGCAGCTTAGTGGGCAGGGGTACGAGACCCCTCCACTTT CASSLVGRGTRPLHF
NA NA TRBJ2-4 TRBV29-1 TGCAGCGTTGAAGATCACAAAAACATTCAGTACTTC CSVEDHKNIQYF
NA NA TRBJ1-1 TRBV12-3/TRBV12-4 TGTGCCAGCAGTGGGAGACAGCCGAACACTGAAGCTTTCTTT CASSGRQPNTEAFF
few NA TRBJ2-1 TRBV5-1 TGCGCCAGCAGCCCCACCCGAGGTAGTGAGCAGTTCTTC CASSPTRGSEQFF
NA TRBD1 TRBJ1-4 TRBV6-6 TGTGCCAGCAACTACGGGACAGGGGTAGAAAAACTGTTTTTT CASNYGTGVEKLFF
NA NA TRBJ2-5 TRBV20-1 TGCAGTGCCGAAGAGGACACCCAGTACTTC CSAEEDTQYF